This T cell receptor beta chain was recovered during a study of naive CD8 T cells in extremely preterm neonates. Study-wide results and caveats: Preterm neonate repertoires were significantly less rich by iChao1 than others.

The data were produced by immunoSEQ multiplex PCR, yet TCRdb's version contains in-frame clones alone and is incomplete. Found here are roughly 5,400 clones, approximately 97% of them singletons; the top ten hold 7.5% to 10%. Germline values: CDR1 MDHEN, CDR2 SYDVKM. The CDR3 extends over 14 amino acids. Trimming pared 3 bases from V and 3 bases from J, leaving 12 bases between. Comments on this clone: Its antigen is undetermined.

Sequencing was carried out using naive CD8+ T cells from blood. The source of this sequence is a human donor in good health. This chain uses TRBV28 with TRBJ2-7, with D possibly matching TRBD1 (5 bases). CDR3 coding DNA: TGTGCCAGCAGTTTGACAGTGACCCTCTACGAGCAGTACTTC. Translating gives CASSLTVTLYEQYF.